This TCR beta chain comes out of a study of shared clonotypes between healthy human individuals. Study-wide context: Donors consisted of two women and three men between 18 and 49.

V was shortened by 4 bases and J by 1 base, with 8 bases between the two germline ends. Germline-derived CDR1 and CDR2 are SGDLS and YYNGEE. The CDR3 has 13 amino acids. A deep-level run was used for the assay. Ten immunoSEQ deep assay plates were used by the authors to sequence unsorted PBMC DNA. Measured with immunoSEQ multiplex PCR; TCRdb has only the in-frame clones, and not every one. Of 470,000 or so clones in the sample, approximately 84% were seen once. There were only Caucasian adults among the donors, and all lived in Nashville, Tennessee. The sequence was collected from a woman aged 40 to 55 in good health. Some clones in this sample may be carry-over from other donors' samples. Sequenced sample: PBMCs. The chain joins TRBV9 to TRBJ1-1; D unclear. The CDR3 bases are TGTGCCAGCAGCATGGACCCGAACACTGAAGCTTTCTTT. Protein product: CASSMDPNTEAFF. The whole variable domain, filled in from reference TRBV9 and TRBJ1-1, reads DSGVTQTPKHLITATGQRVTLRCSPRSGDLSVYWYQQSLDQGLQFLIQYYNGEERAKGNILERFSAQQFPDLHSELNLSSLELGDSALYFCASSMDPNTEAFFGQGTRLTVV.